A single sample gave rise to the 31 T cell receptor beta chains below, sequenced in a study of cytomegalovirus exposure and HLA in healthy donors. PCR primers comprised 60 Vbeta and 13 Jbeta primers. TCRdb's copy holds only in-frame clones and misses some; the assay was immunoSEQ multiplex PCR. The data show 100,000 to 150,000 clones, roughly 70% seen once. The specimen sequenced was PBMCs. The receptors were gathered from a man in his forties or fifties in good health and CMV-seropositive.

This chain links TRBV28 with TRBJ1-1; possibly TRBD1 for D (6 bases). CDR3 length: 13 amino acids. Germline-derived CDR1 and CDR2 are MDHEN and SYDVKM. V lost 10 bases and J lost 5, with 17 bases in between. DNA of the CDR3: TGTGCCACGGGTAAGGGGGGGAGGACTGAAGCTTTCTTT. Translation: CATGKGGRTEAFF.

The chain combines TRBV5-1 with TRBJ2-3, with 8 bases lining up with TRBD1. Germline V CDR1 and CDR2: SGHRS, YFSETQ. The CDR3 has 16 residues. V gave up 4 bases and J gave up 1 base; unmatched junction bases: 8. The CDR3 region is CASSTRLGQGTDTQYF. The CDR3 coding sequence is TGCGCCAGCAGCACCCGGCTGGGACAGGGCACAGATACGCAGTATTTT. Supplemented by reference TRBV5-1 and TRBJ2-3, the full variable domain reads KAGVTQTPRYLIKTRGQQVTLSCSPISGHRSVSWYQQTPGQGLQFLFEYFSETQRNKGNFPGRFSGRQFSNSRSEMNVSTLELGDSALYLCASSTRLGQGTDTQYFGPGTRLTVL.

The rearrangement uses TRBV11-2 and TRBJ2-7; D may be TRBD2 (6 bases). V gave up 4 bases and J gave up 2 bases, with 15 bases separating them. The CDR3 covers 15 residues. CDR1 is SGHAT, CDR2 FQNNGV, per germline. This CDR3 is CASSSLRWEAYEQYF. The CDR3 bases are TGTGCCAGCAGCTCCTTGAGGTGGGAGGCCTACGAGCAGTACTTC.

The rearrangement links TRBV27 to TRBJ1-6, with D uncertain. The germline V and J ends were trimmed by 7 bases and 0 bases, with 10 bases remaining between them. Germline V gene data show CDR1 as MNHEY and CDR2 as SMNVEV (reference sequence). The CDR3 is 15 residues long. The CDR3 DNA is TGTGCCAGCACCCCGTCGAGCTCCTATAATTCACCCCTCCACTTT. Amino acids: CASTPSSSYNSPLHF.

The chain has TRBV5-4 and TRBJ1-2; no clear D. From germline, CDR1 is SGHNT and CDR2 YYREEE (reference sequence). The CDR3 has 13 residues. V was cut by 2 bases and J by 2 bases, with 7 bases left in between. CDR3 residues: CASSFQANYGYTF. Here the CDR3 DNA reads TGTGCCAGCAGCTTTCAGGCGAACTATGGCTACACCTTC.

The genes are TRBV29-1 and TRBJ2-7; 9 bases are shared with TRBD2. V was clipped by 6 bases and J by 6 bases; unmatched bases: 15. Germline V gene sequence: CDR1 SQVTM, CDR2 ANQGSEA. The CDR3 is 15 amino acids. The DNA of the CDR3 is TGCAGCGTCTCATGGGAGGCTAGCGGGGCCCCCGAGCAGTACTTC. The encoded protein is CSVSWEASGAPEQYF.

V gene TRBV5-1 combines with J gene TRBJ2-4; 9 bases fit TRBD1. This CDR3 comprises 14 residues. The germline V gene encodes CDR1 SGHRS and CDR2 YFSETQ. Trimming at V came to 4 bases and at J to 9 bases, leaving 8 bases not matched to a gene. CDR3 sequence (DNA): TGCGCCAGCAGCCGGACAGGGGAGGGGGTCATTCAGTACTTC. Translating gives CASSRTGEGVIQYF. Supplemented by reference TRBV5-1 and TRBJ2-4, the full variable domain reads KAGVTQTPRYLIKTRGQQVTLSCSPISGHRSVSWYQQTPGQGLQFLFEYFSETQRNKGNFPGRFSGRQFSNSRSEMNVSTLELGDSALYLCASSRTGEGVIQYFGAGTRLSVL.

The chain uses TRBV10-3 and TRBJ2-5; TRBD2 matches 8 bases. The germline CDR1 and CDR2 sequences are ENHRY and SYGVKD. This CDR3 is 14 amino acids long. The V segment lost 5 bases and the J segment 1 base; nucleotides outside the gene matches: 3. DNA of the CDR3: TGTGCCATCAGTCTTACTAGCGGCCAAGAGACCCAGTACTTC. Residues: CAISLTSGQETQYF.

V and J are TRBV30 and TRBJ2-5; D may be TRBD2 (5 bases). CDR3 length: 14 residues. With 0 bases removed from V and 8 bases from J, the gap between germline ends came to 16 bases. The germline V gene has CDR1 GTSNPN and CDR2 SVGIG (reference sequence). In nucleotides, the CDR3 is TGTGCCTGGAGTGTCCCGCACCGCCCGGGAACCCAGTACTTC. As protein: CAWSVPHRPGTQYF.

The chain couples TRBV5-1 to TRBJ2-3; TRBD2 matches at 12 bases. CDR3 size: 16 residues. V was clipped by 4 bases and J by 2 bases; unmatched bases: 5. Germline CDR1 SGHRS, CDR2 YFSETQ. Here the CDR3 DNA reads TGCGCCAGCAGCATCCGACTAGCGGGGGACACAGATACGCAGTATTTT. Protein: CASSIRLAGDTDTQYF. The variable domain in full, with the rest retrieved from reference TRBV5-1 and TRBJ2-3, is KAGVTQTPRYLIKTRGQQVTLSCSPISGHRSVSWYQQTPGQGLQFLFEYFSETQRNKGNFPGRFSGRQFSNSRSEMNVSTLELGDSALYLCASSIRLAGDTDTQYFGPGTRLTVL.

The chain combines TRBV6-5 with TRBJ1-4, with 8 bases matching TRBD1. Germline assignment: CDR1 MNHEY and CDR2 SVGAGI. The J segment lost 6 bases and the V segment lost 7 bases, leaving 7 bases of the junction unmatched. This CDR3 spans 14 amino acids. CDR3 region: CASTTGQGYEKLFF. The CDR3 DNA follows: TGTGCCAGCACTACTGGACAGGGCTATGAAAAACTGTTTTTT.

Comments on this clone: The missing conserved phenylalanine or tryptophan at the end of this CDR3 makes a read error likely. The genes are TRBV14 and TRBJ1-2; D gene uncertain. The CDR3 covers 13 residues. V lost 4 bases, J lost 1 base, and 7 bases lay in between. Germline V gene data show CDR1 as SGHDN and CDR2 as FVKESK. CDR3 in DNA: TGTGCCAGCAGCCTTGCGGTTAACTATGGCTACACCTAC. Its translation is CASSLAVNYGYTY.

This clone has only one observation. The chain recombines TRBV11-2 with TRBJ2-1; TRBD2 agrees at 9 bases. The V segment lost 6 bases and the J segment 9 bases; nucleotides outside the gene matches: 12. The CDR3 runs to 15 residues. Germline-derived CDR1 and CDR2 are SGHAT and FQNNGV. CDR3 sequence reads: CASSRDLAGAGEQFF. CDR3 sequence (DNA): TGTGCCAGCAGTCGAGACTTAGCGGGAGCTGGTGAGCAGTTCTTC.

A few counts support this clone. The DNA for the CDR3 is TGTGCCAGCAGCTTGCTCGGGATCGGGACCCAGTACTTC. Its protein is CASSLLGIGTQYF. This rearrangement joins TRBV5-8 to TRBJ2-5; possibly TRBD2 for D (5 bases). Germline V gene lookup returns CDR1 SGHTS and CDR2 YDEGEE. The CDR3 consists of 13 residues. V shed 1 base and J shed 7 bases, with 11 bases lying between them. Filled out from reference TRBV5-8 and TRBJ2-5, the complete variable domain reads EAGVTQSPTHLIKTRGQQATLRCSPISGHTSVYWYQQALGLGLQFLLWYDEGEERNRGNFPPRFSGRQFPNYSSELNVNALELEDSALYLCASSLLGIGTQYFGPGTRLLVL.

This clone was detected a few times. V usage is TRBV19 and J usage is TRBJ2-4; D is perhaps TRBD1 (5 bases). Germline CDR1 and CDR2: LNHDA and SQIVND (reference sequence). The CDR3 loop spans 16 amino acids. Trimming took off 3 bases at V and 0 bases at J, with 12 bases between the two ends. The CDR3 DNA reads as TGTGCCAGTAGTATTGCTACAGGCCTAGCCAAAAACATTCAGTACTTC. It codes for CASSIATGLAKNIQYF. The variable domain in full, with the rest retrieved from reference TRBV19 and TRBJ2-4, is DGGITQSPKYLFRKEGQNVTLSCEQNLNHDAMYWYRQDPGQGLRLIYYSQIVNDFQKGDIAEGYSVSREKKESFPLTVTSAQKNPTAFYLCASSIATGLAKNIQYFGAGTRLSVL.

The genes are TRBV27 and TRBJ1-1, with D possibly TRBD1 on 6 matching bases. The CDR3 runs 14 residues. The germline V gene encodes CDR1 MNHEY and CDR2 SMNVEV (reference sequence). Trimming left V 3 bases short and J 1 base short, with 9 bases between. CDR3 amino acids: CASSLRQENTEAFF. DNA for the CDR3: TGTGCCAGCAGTTTGCGACAGGAGAACACTGAAGCTTTCTTT.

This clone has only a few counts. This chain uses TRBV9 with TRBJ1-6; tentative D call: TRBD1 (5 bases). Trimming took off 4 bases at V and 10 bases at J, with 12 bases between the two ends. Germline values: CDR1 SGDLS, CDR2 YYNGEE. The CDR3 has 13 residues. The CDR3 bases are TGTGCCAGCAGCAGAGAAAGGGGATCACCCCTCCACTTT. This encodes CASSRERGSPLHF.

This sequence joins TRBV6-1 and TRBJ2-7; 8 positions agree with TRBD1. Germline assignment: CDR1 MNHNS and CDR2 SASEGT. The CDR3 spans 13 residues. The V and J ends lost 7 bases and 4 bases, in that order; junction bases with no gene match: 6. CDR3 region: CASTRDRRYEQYF. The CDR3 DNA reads TGTGCCAGCACTCGGGACAGGCGGTACGAGCAGTACTTC.

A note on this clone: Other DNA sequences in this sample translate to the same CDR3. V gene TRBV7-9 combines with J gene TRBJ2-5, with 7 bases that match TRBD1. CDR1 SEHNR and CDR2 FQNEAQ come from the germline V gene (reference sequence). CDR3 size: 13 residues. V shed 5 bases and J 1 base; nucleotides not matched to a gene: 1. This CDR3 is CASSRDSQETQYF. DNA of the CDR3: TGTGCCAGCAGCAGGGACAGCCAAGAGACCCAGTACTTC. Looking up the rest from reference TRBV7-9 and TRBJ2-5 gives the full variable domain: DTGVSQNPRHKITKRGQNVTFRCDPISEHNRLYWYRQTLGQGPEFLTYFQNEAQLEKSRLLSDRFSAERPKGSFSTLEIQRTEQGDSAMYLCASSRDSQETQYFGPGTRLLVL.

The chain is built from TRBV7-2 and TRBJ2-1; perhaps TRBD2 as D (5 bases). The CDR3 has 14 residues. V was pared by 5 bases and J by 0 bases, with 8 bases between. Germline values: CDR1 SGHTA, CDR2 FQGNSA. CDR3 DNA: TGTGCCAGCAGCCCTCGGGGCTCCTACAATGAGCAGTTCTTC. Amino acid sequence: CASSPRGSYNEQFF.

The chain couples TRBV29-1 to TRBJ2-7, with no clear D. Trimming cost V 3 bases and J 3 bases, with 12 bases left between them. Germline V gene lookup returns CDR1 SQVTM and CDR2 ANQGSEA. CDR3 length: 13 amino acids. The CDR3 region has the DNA TGCAGCGTTGAGGCGAACAGAAACTACGAGCAGTACTTC. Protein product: CSVEANRNYEQYF.

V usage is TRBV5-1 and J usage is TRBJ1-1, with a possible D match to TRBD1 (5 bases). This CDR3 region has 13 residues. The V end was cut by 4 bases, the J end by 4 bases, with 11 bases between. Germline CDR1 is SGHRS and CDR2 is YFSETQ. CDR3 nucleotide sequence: TGCGCCAGCAGCCGGGAGGGGCGCACTGAAGCTTTCTTT. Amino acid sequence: CASSREGRTEAFF.

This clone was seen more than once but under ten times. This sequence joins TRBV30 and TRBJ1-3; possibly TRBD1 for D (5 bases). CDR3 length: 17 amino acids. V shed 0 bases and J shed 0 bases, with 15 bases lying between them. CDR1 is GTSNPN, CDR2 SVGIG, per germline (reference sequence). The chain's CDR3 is CAWSVNGGKASGNTIYF. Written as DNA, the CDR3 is TGTGCCTGGAGTGTTAACGGGGGGAAGGCCTCTGGAAACACCATATATTTT.

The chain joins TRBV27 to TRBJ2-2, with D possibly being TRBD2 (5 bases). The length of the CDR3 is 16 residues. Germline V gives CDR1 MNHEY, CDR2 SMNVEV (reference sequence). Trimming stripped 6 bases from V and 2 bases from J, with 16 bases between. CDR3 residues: CASSSPGNTNTGELFF. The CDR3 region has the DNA TGTGCCAGCAGCTCTCCCGGGAATACTAACACCGGGGAGCTGTTTTTT.

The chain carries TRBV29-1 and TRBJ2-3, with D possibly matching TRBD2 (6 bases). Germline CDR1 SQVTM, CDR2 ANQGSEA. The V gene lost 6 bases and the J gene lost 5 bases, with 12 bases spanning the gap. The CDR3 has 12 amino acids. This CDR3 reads CSVPGTEDTQYF. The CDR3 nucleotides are TGCAGCGTCCCCGGGACTGAAGATACGCAGTATTTT.

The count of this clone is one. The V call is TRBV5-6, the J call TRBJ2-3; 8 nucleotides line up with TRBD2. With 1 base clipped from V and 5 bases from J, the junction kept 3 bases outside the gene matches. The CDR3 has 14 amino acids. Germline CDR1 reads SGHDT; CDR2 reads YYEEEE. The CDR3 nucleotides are TGTGCCAGCAGCTTGTTGCGGGGGGAAGATACGCAGTATTTT. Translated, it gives CASSLLRGEDTQYF.

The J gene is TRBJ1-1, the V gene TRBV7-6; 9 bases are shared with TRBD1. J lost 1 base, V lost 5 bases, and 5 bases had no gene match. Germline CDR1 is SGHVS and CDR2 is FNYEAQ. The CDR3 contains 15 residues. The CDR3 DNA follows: TGTGCCAGCAGCGTACAGGGGGCCCAGAACACTGAAGCTTTCTTT. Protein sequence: CASSVQGAQNTEAFF.

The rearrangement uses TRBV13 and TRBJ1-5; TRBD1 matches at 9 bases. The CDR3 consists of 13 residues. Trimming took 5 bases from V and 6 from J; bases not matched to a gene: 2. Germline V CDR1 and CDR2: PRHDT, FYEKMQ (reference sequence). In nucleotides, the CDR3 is TGTGCCAGCAGCCCGGGACAGGGTCAGCCCCAGCATTTT. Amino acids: CASSPGQGQPQHF.

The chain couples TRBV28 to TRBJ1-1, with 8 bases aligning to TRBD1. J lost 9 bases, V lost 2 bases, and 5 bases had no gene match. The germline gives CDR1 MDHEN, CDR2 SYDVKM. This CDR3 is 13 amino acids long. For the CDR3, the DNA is TGTGCCAGCAGTTTAGACAGGGGTGCGCAAGCTTTCTTT. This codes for CASSLDRGAQAFF.

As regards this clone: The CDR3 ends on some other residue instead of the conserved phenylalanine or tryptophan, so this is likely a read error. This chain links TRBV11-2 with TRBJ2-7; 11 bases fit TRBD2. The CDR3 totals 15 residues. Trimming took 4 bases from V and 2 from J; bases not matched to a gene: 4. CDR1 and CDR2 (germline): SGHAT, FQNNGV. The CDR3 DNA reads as TGTGCCAGCAGCTCCCCTAGCGGGAGGACCTACGAGCAGTACCTC. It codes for CASSSPSGRTYEQYL.

CDR3 amino acids: CASSLAGVYNEQFF. CDR3 nucleotide sequence: TGTGCCAGCAGCCTAGCGGGTGTGTACAATGAGCAGTTCTTC. The chain is built from TRBV2 and TRBJ2-1, with 8 bases matching TRBD2. Per the germline V gene, CDR1 is SNHLY and CDR2 is FYNNEI. Trimming at V came to 6 bases and at J to 4 bases, leaving 5 bases not matched to a gene. The CDR3 extends over 14 amino acids.